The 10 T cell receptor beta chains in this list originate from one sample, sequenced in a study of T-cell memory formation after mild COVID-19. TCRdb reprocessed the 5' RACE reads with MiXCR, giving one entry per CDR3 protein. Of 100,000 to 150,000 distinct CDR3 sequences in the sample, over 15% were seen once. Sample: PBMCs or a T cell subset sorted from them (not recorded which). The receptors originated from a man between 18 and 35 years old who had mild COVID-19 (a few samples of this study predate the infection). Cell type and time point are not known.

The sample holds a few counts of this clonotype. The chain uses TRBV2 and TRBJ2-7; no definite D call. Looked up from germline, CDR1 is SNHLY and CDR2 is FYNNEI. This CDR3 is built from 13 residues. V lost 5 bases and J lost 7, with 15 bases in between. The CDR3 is CASSRTPAGEQYV. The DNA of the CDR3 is TGTGCCAGCAGTCGAACCCCGGCTGGGGAGCAGTACGTC.

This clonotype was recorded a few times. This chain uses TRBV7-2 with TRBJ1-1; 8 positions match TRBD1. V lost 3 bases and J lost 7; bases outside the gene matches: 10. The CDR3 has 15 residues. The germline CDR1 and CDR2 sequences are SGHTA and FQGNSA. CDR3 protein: CASSLTPGTGYEAFF. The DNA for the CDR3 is TGTGCCAGCAGCTTGACCCCCGGGACAGGATATGAAGCTTTCTTT.

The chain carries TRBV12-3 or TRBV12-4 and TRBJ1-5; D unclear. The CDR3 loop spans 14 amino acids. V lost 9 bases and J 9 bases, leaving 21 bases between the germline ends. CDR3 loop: CASSRTGPGLPQHF. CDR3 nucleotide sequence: TGTGCCAGTTCGCGGACCGGGCCCGGCCTGCCCCAGCATTTT.

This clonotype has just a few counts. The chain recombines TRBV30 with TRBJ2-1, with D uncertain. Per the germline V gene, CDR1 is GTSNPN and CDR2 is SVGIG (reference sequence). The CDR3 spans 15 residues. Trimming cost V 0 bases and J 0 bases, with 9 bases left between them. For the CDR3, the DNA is TGTGCCTGGAGTGTAGGTTCGAGCTCCTACAATGAGCAGTTCTTC. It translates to CAWSVGSSSYNEQFF.

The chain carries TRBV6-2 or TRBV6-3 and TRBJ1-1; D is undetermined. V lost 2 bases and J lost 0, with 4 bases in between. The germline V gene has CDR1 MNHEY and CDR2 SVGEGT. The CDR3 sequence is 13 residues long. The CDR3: CASSYGMNTEAFF. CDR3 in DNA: TGTGCCAGCAGTTACGGGATGAACACTGAAGCTTTCTTT.

CDR3 DNA: TGTGCCAGCAGTTACGACGATTCTCAGCCCCAGCATTTT. Amino acid sequence: CASSYDDSQPQHF. The J gene is TRBJ1-5, the V gene TRBV6-6, with D uncertain. Trimming shortened V by 2 bases and J by 6 bases, and 8 bases separated the two germline ends. CDR1 MNHNY and CDR2 SVGAGI come from the germline V gene (reference sequence). The CDR3 length is 13 residues.

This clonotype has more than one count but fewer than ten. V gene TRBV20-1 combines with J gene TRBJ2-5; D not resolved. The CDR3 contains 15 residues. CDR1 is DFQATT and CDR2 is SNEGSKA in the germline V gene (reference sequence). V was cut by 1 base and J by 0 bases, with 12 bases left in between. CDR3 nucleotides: TGCAGTGCTAGAGGGTCGCGGAGCTACCAAGAGACCCAGTACTTC. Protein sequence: CSARGSRSYQETQYF.

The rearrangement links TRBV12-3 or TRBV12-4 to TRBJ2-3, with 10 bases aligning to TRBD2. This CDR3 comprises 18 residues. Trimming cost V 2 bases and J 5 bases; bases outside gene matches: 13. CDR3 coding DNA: TGTGCCAGCAGTTTACGTGCCTCCAGCGGGGGGGCAAGAGATACGCAGTATTTT. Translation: CASSLRASSGGARDTQYF.

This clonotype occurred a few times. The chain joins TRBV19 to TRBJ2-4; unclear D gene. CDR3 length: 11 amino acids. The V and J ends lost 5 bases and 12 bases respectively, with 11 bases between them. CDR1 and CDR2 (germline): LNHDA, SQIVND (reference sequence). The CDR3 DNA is TGTGCCAGTAGTCTCCAGTCCGCTCAGTACTTC. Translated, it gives CASSLQSAQYF.

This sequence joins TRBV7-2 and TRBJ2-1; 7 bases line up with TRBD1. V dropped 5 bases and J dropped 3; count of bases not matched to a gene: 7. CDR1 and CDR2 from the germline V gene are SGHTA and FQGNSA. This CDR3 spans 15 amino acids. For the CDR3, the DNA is TGTGCCAGCAGCGGCGACAGGGCTGGCTACAATGAGCAGTTCTTC. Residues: CASSGDRAGYNEQFF.